This T cell receptor (beta chain) was obtained from a study of shared clonotypes between healthy human individuals. The study, taken as a whole, reports: Rarefaction exposed incomplete sorted-subset sequencing despite large depth.

About this clone itself: Its antigen is unknown.

Profiled with immunoSEQ multiplex PCR; TCRdb holds only in-frame clones, not every one. The sample gives about 1 million clones, about 77% of which show up once; approximately 1.5% is in the top ten. The germline V and J ends were trimmed by 0 bases and 2 bases, with 12 bases remaining between them. The CDR3 sequence is 16 residues long. Germline CDR1 is PRHDT and CDR2 is FYEKMQ (reference sequence). The TCR was taken from a young man in good health. The chain combines TRBV13 with TRBJ2-3, with D tentatively TRBD2 (6 bases). What was sequenced was memory CD4+ T cells sorted from blood. Indicated subset: CD45RA-negative fraction. The DNA of the CDR3 is TGTGCCAGCAGCTTAGGCCTACTAGCATACACAGATACGCAGTATTTT. It specifies CASSLGLLAYTDTQYF.